One T cell receptor beta chain is described in this entry. The data were obtained in a study of blood T cell repertoires in COVID-19. Turning to the study itself: COVID-19 samples from acute and convalescent phases originated in the United States, Italy and Spain. Nucleic acid was either cDNA or gDNA, and it came from T cells, B-cell-depleted T cells, or PBMCs.

Germline assignment: CDR1 MNHEY and CDR2 SVGAGI. J lost 5 bases, V lost 4 bases, and 6 bases had no gene match. CDR3 length equals 15 residues. Per the authors' pipeline: Estimation of nucleated cell counts relied on the amplification of reference gene primers. Generated by immunoSEQ multiplex PCR, the TCRdb table keeps only in-frame clones and is missing some. Clonal size and the V and J genes are those of that table, whereas D and trimming came from the DNA. The sample holds 200,000 to 250,000 clones, 75% to 85% seen once. Sequenced material: peripheral blood. This sequence joins TRBV6-5 and TRBJ2-1; 9 bases align to TRBD2. This receptor was taken from a human donor in a cohort sampled during active COVID-19. The CDR3 sequence: CASSSSGRTHNEQFF. CDR3 sequence (DNA): TGTGCCAGCAGTTCCAGCGGGAGGACTCACAATGAGCAGTTCTTC.